The clone carrying this TCR beta chain was detected a few times. The target antigen is unknown. The data are from a study of blood T cells in healthy people across ages. Study findings and constraints: Age showed a roughly linear inverse relationship with TCR beta diversity per million T cells.

CDR1 is SGHDN, CDR2 FVKESK, per germline. The CDR3 contains 16 residues. V lost 3 bases, J lost 5 bases, and 11 bases stayed unmatched. Each donor had 8 to 10 milliliters of peripheral blood drawn. Primers used in a second PCR of roughly 6 to 11 cycles were a sample-barcoded 5' primer and a J-beta primer mix. TCRdb independently ran MiXCR on the 5' RACE reads; one entry per CDR3 protein. The sample carries around 1,700,000 distinct CDR3 sequences, approximately 30% recorded once. The clonotype comes from a woman aged 25 to 39 in good health. Sequencing used blood. The rearrangement joins TRBV14 to TRBJ2-7; 9 bases agree with TRBD1. Here the CDR3 DNA reads TGTGCCAGCAGCCAGGATTTCCGGGACAGGGAACACGAGCAGTACTTC. It encodes CASSQDFRDREHEQYF. Drawing the rest from reference TRBV14 and TRBJ2-7, the complete variable domain is EAGVTQFPSHSVIEKGQTVTLRCDPISGHDNLYWYRRVMGKEIKFLLHFVKESKQDESGMPNNRFLAERTGGTYSTLKVQPAELEDSGVYFCASSQDFRDREHEQYFGPGTRLTVT.